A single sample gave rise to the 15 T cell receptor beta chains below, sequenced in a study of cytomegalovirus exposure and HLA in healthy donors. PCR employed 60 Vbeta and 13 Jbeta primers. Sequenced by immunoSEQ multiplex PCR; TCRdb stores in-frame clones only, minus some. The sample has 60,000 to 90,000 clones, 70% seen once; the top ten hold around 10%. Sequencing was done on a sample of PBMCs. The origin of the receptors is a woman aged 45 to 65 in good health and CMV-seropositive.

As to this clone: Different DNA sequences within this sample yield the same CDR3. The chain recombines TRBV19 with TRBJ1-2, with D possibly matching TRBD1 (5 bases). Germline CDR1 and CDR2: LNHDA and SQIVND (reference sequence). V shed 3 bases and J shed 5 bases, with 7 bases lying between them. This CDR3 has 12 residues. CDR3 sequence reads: CASSMTAYGYTF. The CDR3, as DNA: TGTGCCAGTAGTATGACAGCATATGGCTACACCTTC. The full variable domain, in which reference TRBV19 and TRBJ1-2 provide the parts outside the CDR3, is DGGITQSPKYLFRKEGQNVTLSCEQNLNHDAMYWYRQDPGQGLRLIYYSQIVNDFQKGDIAEGYSVSREKKESFPLTVTSAQKNPTAFYLCASSMTAYGYTFGSGTRLTVV.

The CDR3: CASSRIDRGSYEQYF. The CDR3 DNA reads as TGTGCCAGCAGCCGAATCGACAGGGGATCCTACGAGCAGTACTTC. The rearrangement joins TRBV28 to TRBJ2-7; TRBD1 matches 8 bases. There are 15 residues in the CDR3. Germline V CDR1 and CDR2: MDHEN, SYDVKM. V lost 6 bases and J lost 1; bases outside the gene matches: 8.

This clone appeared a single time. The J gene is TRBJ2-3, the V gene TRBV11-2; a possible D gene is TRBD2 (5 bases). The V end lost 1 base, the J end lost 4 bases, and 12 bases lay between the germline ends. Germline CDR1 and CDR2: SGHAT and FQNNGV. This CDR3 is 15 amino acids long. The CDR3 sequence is CASSLGLAPADTQYF. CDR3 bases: TGTGCCAGCAGCTTAGGGCTAGCCCCCGCAGATACGCAGTATTTT.

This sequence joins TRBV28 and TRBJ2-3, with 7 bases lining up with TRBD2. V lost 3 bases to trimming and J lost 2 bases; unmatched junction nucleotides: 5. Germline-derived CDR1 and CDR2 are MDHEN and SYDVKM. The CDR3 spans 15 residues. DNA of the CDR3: TGTGCCAGCAGTTTGGGGCTAGCGGTCACAGATACGCAGTATTTT. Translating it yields CASSLGLAVTDTQYF. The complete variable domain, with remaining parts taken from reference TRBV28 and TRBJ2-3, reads DVKVTQSSRYLVKRTGEKVFLECVQDMDHENMFWYRQDPGLGLRLIYFSYDVKMKEKGDIPEGYSVSREKKERFSLILESASTNQTSMYLCASSLGLAVTDTQYFGPGTRLTVL.

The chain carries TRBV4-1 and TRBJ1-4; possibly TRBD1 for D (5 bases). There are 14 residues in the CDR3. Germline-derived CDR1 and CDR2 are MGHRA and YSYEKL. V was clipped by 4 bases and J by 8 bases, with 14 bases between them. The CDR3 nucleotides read TGCGCCAGCAGCCCAGCCCCGCGGGGCGAAAAACTGTTTTTT. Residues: CASSPAPRGEKLFF.

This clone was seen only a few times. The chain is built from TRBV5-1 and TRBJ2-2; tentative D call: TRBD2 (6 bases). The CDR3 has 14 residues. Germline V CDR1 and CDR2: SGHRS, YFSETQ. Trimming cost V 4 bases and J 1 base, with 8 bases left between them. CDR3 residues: CASSGGLNTGELFF. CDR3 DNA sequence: TGCGCCAGCAGCGGGGGACTGAACACCGGGGAGCTGTTTTTT.

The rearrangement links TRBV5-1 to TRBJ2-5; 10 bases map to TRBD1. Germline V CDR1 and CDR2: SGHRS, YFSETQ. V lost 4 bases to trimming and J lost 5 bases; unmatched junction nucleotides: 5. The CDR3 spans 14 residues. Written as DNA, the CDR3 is TGCGCCAGCAGCGCGGGACAGGGGCGGGAGACCCAGTACTTC. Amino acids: CASSAGQGRETQYF.

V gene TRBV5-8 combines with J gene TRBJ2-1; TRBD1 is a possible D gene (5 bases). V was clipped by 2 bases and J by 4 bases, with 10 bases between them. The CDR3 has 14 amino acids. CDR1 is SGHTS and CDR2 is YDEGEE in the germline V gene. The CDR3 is CASSLYSGYNEQFF. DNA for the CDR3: TGTGCCAGCAGCTTATATTCAGGGTACAATGAGCAGTTCTTC.

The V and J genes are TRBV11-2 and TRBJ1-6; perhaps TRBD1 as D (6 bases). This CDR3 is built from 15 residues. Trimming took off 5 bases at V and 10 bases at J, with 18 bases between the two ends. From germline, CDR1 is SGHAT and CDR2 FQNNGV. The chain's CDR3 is CASSAGGGGWSPLHF. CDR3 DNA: TGTGCCAGCAGCGCGGGAGGGGGGGGATGGTCACCCCTCCACTTT.

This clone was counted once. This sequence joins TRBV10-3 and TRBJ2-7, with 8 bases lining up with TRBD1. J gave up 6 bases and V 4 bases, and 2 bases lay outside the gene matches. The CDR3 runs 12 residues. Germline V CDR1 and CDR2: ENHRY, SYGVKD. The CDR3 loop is CAISAGGGEQYF. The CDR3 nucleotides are TGTGCCATCAGTGCAGGGGGCGGCGAGCAGTACTTC.

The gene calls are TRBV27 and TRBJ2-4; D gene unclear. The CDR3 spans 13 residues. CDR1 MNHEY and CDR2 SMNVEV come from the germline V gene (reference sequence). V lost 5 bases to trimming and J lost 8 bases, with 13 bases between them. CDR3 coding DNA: TGTGCCAGCAGTGCCCAGTCCGGGTACATTCAGTACTTC. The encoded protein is CASSAQSGYIQYF.

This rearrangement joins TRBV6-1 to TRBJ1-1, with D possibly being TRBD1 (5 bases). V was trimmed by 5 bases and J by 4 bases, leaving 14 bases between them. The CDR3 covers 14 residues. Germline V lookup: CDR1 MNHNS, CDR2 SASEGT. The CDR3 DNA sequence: TGTGCCAGCAGTCACCCCACAGGCACCACTGAAGCTTTCTTT. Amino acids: CASSHPTGTTEAFF.

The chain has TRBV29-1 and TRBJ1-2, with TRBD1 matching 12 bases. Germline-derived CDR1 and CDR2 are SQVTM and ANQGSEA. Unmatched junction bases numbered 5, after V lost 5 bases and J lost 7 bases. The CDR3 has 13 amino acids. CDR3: CSVSGQGAGGYTF. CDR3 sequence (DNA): TGCAGCGTTTCGGGACAGGGGGCCGGTGGCTACACCTTC.

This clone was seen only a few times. The CDR3 reads CASSGEGVSGYTF. CDR3 nucleotides: TGTGCCAGCAGCGGGGAGGGCGTGTCCGGCTACACCTTC. The rearrangement joins TRBV9 to TRBJ1-2, with unresolved D. Deletions cut 3 bases from V and 8 bases from J, with 14 bases between. CDR1 is SGDLS, CDR2 YYNGEE, per germline. This CDR3 is built from 13 residues.

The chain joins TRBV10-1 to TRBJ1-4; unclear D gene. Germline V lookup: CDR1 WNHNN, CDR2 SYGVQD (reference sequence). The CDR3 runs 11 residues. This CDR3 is CAQATNEKLFF. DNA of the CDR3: TGCGCTCAGGCAACTAATGAAAAACTGTTTTTT.